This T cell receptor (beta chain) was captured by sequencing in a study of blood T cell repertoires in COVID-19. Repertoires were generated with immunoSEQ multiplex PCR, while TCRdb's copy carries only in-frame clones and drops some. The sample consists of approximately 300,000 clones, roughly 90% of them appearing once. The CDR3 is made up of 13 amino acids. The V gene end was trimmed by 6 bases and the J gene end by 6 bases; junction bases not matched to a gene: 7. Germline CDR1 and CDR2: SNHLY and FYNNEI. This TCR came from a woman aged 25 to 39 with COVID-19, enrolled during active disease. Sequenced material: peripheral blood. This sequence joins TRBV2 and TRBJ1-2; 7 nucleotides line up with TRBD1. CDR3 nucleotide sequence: TGTGCCAGCAGATTCGAAGGGACAGATGGCTACACCTTC. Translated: CASRFEGTDGYTF.